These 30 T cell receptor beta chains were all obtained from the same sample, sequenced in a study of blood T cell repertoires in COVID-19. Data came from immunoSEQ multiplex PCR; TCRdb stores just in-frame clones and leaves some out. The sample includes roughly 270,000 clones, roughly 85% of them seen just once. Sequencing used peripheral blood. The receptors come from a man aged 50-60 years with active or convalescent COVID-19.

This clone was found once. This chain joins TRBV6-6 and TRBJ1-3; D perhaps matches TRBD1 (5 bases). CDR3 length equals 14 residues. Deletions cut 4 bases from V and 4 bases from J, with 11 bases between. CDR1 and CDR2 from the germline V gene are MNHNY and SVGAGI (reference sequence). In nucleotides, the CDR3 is TGTGCCAGCAGTTCACAGGTACCAGGAAACACCATATATTTT. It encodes CASSSQVPGNTIYF.

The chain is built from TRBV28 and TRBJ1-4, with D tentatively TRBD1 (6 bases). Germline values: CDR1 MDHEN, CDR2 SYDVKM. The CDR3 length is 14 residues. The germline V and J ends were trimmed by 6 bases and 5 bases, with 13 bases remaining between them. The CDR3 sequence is CASSPGRGNEKLFF. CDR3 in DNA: TGTGCCAGCAGCCCGGGCAGGGGAAATGAAAAACTGTTTTTT.

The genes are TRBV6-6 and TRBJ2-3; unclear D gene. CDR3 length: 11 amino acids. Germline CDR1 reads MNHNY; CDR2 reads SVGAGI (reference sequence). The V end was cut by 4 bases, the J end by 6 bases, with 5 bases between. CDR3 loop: CASSFLDTQYF. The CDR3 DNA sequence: TGTGCCAGCAGTTTTCTGGATACGCAGTATTTT.

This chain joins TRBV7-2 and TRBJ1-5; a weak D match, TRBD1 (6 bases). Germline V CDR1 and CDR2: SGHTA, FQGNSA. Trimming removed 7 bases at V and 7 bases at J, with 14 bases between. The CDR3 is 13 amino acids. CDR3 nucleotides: TGTGCCAGCAAACTACAGGGCCAACAGCCCCAGCATTTT. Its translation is CASKLQGQQPQHF.

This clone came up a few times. CDR3 nucleotide sequence: TGTGCCAGCAGTCCCCGGGAGGATCGTGGCTACACCTTC. Protein: CASSPREDRGYTF. The chain joins TRBV27 to TRBJ1-2; D is unresolved. The CDR3 contains 13 residues. Germline loops: CDR1 MNHEY, CDR2 SMNVEV (reference sequence). The V end was cut by 5 bases, the J end by 7 bases, with 14 bases between.

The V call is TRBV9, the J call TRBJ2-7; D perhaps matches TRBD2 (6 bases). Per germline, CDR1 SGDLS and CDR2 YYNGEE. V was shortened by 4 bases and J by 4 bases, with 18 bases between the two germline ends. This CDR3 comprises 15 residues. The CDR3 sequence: CASSIRADGRYEQYF. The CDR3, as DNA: TGTGCCAGCAGCATCCGCGCGGACGGGAGATACGAGCAGTACTTC.

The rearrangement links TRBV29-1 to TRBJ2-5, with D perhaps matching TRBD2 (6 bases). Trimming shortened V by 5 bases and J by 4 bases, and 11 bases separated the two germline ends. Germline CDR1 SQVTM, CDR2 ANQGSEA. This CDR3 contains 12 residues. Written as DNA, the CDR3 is TGCAGCGTTTCGCGGGACCGAGAGACCCAGTACTTC. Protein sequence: CSVSRDRETQYF.

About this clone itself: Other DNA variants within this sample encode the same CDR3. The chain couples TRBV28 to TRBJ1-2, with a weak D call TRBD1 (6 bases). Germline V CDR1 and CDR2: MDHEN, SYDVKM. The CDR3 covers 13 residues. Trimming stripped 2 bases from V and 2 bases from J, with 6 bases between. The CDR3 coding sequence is TGTGCCAGCAGTTTAGGGGGCAACTATGGCTACACCTTC. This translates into CASSLGGNYGYTF.

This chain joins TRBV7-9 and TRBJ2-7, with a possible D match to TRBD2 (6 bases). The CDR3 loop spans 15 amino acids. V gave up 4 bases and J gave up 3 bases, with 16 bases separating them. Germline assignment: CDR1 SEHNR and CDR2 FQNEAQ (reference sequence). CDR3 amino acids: CASSSPRDGIYEQYF. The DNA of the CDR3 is TGTGCCAGCAGCTCGCCGCGGGATGGGATCTACGAGCAGTACTTC.

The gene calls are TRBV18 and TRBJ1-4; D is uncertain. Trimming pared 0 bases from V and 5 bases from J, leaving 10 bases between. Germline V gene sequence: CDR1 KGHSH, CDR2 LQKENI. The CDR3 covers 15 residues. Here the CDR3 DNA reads TGTGCCAGCTCACCACCGGGAGGGATGAATGAAAAACTGTTTTTT. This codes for CASSPPGGMNEKLFF.

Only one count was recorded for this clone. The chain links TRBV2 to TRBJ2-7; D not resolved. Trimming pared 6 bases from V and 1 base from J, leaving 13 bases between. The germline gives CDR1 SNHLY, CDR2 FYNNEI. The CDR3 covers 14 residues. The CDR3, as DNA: TGTGCCAGCAGGGTAACGGGTACGTCCTACGAGCAGTACTTC. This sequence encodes CASRVTGTSYEQYF.

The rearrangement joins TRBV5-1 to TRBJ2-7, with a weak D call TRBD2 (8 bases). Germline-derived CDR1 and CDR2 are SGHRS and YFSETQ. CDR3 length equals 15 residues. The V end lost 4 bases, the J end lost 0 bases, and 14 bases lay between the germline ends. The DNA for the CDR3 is TGCGCCAGCAGCCTTAGCGGGGACAGCTCCTACGAGCAGTACTTC. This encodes CASSLSGDSSYEQYF.

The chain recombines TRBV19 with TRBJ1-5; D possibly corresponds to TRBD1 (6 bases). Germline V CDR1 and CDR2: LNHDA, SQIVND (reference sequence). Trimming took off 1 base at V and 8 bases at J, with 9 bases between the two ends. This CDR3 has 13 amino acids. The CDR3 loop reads CASSIARDKPQHF. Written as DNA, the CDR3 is TGTGCCAGTAGTATAGCCCGGGACAAGCCCCAGCATTTT.

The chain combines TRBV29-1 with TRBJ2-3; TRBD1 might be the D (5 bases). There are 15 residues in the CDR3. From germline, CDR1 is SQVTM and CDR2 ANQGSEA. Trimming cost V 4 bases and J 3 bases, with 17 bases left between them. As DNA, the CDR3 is TGCAGCGTTGCACCCAGTGGGGCAATAACAGATACGCAGTATTTT. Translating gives CSVAPSGAITDTQYF.

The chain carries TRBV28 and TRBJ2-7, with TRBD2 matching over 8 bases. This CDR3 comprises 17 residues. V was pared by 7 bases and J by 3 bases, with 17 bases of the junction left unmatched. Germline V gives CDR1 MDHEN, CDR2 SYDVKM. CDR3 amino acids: CASTPGGATAFDYEQYF. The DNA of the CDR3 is TGTGCCAGCACCCCGGGGGGGGCCACCGCTTTCGACTACGAGCAGTACTTC.

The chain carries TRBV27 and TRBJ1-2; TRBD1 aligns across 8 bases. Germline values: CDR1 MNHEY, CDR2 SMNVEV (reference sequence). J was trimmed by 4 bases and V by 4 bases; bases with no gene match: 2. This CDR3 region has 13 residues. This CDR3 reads CASSYTGGYGYTF. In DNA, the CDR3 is TGTGCCAGCAGTTATACAGGGGGCTATGGCTACACCTTC.

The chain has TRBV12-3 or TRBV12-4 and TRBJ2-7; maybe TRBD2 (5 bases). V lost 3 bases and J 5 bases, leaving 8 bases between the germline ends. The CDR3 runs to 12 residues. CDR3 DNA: TGTGCCAGCAGTTTCCTGAGGGACGAGCAGTACTTC. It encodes CASSFLRDEQYF.

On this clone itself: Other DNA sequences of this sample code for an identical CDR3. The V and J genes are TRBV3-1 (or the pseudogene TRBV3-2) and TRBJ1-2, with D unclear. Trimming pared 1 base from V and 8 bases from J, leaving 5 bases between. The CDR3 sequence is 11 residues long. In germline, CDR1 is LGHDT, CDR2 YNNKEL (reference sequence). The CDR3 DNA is TGTGCCAGCAGCCAAGGAGGCGGCTACACCTTC. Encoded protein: CASSQGGGYTF.

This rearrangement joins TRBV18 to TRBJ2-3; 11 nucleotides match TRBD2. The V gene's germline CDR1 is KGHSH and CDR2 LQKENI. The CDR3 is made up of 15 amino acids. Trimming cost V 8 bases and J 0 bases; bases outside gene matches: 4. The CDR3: CASLRTSGSTDTQYF. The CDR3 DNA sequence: TGTGCCAGCCTCAGGACTAGCGGGAGCACAGATACGCAGTATTTT. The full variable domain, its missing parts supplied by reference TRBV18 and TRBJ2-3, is NAGVMQNPRHLVRRRGQEARLRCSPMKGHSHVYWYRQLPEEGLKFMVYLQKENIIDESGMPKERFSAEFPKEGPSILRIQQVVRGDSAAYFCASLRTSGSTDTQYFGPGTRLTVL.

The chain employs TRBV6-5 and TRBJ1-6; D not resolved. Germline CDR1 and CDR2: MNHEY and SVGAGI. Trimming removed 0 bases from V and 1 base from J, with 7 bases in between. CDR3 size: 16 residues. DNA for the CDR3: TGTGCCAGCAGTTACTCGCGGAATTCCTATAATTCACCCCTCCACTTT. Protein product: CASSYSRNSYNSPLHF.

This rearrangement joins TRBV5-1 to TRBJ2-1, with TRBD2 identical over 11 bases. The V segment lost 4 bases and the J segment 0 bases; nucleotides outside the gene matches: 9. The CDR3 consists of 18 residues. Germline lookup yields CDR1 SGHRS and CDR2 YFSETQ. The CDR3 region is CASSLVRLAGISYNEQFF. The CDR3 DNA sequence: TGCGCCAGCAGCCTAGTGAGACTAGCGGGGATCTCCTACAATGAGCAGTTCTTC.

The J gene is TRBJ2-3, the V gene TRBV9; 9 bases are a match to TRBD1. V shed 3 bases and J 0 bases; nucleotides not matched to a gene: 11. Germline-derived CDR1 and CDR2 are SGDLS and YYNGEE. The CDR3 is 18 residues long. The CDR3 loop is CASSDPGQGKVSTDTQYF. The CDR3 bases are TGTGCCAGCAGCGACCCGGGACAGGGTAAGGTTAGCACAGATACGCAGTATTTT. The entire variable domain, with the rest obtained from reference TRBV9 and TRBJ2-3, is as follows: DSGVTQTPKHLITATGQRVTLRCSPRSGDLSVYWYQQSLDQGLQFLIQYYNGEERAKGNILERFSAQQFPDLHSELNLSSLELGDSALYFCASSDPGQGKVSTDTQYFGPGTRLTVL.

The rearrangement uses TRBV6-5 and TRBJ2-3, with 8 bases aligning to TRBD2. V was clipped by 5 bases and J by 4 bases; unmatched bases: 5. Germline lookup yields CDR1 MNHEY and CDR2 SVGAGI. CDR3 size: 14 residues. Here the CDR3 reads CASSNSGEADTQYF. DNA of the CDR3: TGTGCCAGCAGTAATAGCGGGGAGGCAGATACGCAGTATTTT.

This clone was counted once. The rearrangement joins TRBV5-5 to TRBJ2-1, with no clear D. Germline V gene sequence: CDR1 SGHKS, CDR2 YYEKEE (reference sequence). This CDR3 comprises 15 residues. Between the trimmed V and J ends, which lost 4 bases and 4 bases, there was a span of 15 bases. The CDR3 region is CASSVSPDLYNEQFF. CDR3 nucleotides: TGTGCCAGCAGCGTAAGCCCAGACTTGTACAATGAGCAGTTCTTC.

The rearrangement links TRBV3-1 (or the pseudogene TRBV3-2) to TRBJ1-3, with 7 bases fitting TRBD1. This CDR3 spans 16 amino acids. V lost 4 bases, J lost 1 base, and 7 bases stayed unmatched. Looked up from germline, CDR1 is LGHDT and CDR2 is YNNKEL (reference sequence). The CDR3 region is CASSPTGPRSGNTIYF. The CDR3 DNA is TGTGCCAGCAGCCCGACAGGGCCCCGTTCTGGAAACACCATATATTTT.

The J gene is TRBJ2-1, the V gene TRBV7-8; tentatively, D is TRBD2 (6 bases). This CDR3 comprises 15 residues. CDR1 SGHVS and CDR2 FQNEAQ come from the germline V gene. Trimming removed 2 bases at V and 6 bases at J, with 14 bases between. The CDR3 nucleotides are TGTGCCAGCAGCTTACGGCGGGATCAGGGCAATGAGCAGTTCTTC. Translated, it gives CASSLRRDQGNEQFF.

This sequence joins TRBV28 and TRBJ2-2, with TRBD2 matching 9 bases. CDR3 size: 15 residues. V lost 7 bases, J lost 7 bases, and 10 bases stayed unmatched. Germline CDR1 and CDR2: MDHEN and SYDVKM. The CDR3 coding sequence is TGTGCCAGCATGAGTAGCGGGAGAACGGTCGGGGAGCTGTTTTTT. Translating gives CASMSSGRTVGELFF.

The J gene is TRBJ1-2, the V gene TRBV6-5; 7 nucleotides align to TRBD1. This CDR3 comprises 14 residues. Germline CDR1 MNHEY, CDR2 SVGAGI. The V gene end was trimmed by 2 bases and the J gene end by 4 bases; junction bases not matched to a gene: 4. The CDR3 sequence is CASSYRDRGYGYTF. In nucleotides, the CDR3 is TGTGCCAGCAGTTACCGGGACAGAGGCTATGGCTACACCTTC.

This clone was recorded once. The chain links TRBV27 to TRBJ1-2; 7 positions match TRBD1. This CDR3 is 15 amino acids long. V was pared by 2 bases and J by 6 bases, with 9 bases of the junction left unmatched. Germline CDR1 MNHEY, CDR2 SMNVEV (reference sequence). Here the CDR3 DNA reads TGTGCCAGCAGTTTAATACAGGGGAACGCTGATGGCTACACCTTC. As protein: CASSLIQGNADGYTF.

In DNA, the CDR3 is TGTGCCACCACTAGCGCCAGTGCCTACGAGCAGTACTTC. Protein sequence: CATTSASAYEQYF. The chain has TRBV10-3 and TRBJ2-7; 7 bases align to TRBD2. The V gene's germline CDR1 is ENHRY and CDR2 SYGVKD. CDR3 length: 13 residues. V dropped 10 bases and J dropped 2; count of bases not matched to a gene: 8.